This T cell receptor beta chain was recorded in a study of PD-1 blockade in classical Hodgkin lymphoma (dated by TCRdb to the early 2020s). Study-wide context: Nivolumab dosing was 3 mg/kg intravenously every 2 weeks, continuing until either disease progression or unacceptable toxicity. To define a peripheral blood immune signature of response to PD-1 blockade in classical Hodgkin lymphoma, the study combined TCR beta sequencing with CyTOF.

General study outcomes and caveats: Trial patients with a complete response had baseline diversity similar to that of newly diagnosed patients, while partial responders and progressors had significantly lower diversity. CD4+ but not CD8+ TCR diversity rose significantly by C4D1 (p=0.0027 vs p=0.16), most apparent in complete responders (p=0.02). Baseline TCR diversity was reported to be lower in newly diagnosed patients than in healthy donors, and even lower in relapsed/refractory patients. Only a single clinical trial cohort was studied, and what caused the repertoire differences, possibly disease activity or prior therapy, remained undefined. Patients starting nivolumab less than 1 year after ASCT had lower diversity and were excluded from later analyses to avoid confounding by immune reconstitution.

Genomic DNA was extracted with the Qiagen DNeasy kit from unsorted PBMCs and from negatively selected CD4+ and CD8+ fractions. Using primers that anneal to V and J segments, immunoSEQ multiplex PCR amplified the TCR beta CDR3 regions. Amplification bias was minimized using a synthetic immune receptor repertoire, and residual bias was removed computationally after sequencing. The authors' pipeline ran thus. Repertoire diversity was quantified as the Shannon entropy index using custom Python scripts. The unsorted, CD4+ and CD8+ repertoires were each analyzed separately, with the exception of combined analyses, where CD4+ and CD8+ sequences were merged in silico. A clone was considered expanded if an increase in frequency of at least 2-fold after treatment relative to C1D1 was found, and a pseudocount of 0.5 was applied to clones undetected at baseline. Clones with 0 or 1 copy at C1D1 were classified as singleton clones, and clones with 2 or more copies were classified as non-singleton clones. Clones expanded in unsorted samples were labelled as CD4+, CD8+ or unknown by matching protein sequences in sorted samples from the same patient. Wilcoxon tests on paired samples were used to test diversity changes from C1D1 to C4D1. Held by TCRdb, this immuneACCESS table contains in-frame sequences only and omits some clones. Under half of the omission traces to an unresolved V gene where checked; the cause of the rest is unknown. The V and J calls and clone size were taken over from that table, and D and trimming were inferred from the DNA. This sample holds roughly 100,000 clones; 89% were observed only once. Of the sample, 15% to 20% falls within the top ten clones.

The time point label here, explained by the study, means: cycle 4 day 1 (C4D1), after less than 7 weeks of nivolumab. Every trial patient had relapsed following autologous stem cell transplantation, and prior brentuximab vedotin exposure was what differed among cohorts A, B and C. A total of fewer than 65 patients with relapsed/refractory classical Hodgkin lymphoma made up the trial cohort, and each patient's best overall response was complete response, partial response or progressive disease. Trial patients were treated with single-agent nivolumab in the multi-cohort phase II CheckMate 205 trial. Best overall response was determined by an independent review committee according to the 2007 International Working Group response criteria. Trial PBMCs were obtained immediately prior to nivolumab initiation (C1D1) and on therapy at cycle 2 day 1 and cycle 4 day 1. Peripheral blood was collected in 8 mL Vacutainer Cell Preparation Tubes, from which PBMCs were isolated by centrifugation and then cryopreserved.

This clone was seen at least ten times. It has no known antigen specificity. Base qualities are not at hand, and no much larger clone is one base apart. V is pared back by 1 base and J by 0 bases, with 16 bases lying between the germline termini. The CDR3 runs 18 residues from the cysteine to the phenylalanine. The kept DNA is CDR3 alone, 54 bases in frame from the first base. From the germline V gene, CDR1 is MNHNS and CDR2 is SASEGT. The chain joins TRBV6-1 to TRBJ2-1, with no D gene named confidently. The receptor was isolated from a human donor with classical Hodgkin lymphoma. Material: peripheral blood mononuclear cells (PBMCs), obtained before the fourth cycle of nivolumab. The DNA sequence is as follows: TGTGCCAGCAGTGAAGTGCTTATTGGGTCAGCCTCCTACAATGAGCAGTTCTTC. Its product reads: CASSEVLIGSASYNEQFF.